This T cell receptor beta chain emerged from a study of T cell responses to AZD1222 COVID-19 vaccine. Study results and limitations: Donors skewed white British and female; clonal diversity was possibly underestimated. No repertoire was sampled before or during the peak T cell response, only after it.

Here immunoSEQ multiplex PCR was the method, and the copy in TCRdb shows in-frame clones only, minus some. Of 70,000 or so clones listed, approximately 87% are singletons. Germline V gene sequence: CDR1 ENHRY, CDR2 SYGVKD. V lost 7 bases, J lost 2 bases, and 9 bases lay in between. CDR3 size: 13 residues. As to this clone: The antigen is unknown.

The clonotype comes from an adult who received the AZD1222 COVID-19 vaccine. The starting material was peripheral blood, obtained 28 days after the second AZD1222 dose. The genes are TRBV10-3 and TRBJ2-1, with D uncertain. The CDR3 bases are TGTGCCATCACGCCCGGACCCTACAATGAGCAGTTCTTC. The encoded protein is CAITPGPYNEQFF.